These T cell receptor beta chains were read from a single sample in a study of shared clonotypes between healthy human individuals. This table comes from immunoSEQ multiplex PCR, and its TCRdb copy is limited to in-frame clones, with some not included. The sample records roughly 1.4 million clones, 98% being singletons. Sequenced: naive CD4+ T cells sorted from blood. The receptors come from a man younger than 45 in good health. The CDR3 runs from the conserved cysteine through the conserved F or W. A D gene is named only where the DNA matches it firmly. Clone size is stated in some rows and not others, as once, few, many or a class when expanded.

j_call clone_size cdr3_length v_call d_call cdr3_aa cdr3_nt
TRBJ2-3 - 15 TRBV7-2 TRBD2 CASSSSGKRIDTQYF TGTGCCAGCAGTTCTAGCGGGAAGCGGATAGATACGCAGTATTTT
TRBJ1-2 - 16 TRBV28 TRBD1 CASSSPGQGWNYGYTF TGTGCCAGCAGTAGCCCAGGACAGGGTTGGAACTATGGCTACACCTTC
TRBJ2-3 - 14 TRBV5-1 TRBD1 CASSWTGFTDTQYF TGCGCCAGCAGCTGGACAGGGTTCACAGATACGCAGTATTTT
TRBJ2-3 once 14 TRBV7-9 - CASSLTKDTDTQYF TGTGCCAGCAGCTTGACTAAGGACACAGATACGCAGTATTTT
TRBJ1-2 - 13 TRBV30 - CAWSPLTGYGYTF TGTGCCTGGAGCCCTCTCACCGGGTATGGCTACACCTTC
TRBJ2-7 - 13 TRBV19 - CASSIADSYEQYF TGTGCCAGTAGTATTGCGGACTCCTACGAGCAGTACTTC
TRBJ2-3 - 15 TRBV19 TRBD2 CASSIKRGPTDTQYF TGTGCCAGTAGTATAAAGCGGGGACCAACAGATACGCAGTATTTT
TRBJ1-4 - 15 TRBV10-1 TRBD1 CASSGPGQGEEKLFF TGCGCCAGCAGCGGACCGGGACAGGGGGAAGAAAAACTGTTTTTT
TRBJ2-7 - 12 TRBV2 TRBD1 CASDRGSYEQYF TGTGCCAGCGACAGGGGCTCCTACGAGCAGTACTTC
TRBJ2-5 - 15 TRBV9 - CASSVEGTPGETQYF TGTGCCAGCAGCGTAGAAGGGACCCCGGGGGAGACCCAGTACTTC
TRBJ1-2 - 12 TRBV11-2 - CASSPGDLGYTF TGTGCCAGCAGCCCCGGGGACCTCGGCTACACCTTC
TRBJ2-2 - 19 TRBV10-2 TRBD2 CASSATGTSHKRHTGELFF TGCGCCAGCAGCGCTACCGGGACTAGTCATAAACGTCACACCGGGGAGCTGTTTTTT
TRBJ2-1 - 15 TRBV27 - CASSDDRTLYNEQFF TGTGCCAGCAGCGACGACAGGACCCTATACAATGAGCAGTTCTTC
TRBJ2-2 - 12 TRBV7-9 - CASSLPTGELFF TGTGCCAGCAGCTTGCCCACCGGGGAGCTGTTTTTT
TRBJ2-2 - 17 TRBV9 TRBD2 CASSERPSGINTGELFF TGTGCCAGCAGCGAAAGACCTAGCGGAATAAACACCGGGGAGCTGTTTTTT
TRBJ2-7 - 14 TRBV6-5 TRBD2 CASSYLGGSGEQYF TGTGCCAGCAGTTACCTCGGGGGGTCTGGAGAGCAGTACTTC
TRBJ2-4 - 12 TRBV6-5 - CASRNIQNIQYF TGTGCCAGCCGCAATATCCAAAACATTCAGTACTTC
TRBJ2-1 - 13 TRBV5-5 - CASSVQGYNEQFF TGTGCCAGCAGCGTACAGGGTTACAATGAGCAGTTCTTC
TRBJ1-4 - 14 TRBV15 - CATSRNRVSQKLFF TGTGCCACCAGCAGAAACAGGGTTTCGCAAAAACTGTTTTTT
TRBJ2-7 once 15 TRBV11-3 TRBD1 CASSLSQGQGDEQYF TGTGCCAGCAGCTTATCCCAGGGACAGGGAGACGAGCAGTACTTC
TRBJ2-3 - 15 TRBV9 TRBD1 CASSQRTGEWDTQYF TGTGCCAGCAGCCAAAGGACAGGGGAGTGGGATACGCAGTATTTT
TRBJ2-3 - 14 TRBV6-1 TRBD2 CASRLAGVADTQYF TGTGCCAGCAGGCTAGCGGGAGTGGCAGATACGCAGTATTTT
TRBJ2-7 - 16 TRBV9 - CASSAGTSSWTSEQYF TGTGCCAGCAGCGCAGGGACTTCCTCTTGGACCTCCGAGCAGTACTTC
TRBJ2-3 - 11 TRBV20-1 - CSAENTDTQYF TGCAGTGCCGAGAACACAGATACGCAGTATTTT
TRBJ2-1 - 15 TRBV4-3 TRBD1 CASSKGTGPFNEQFF TGCGCCAGCAGCAAAGGGACAGGCCCCTTTAATGAGCAGTTCTTC
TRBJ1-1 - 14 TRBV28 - CASSFAGPNTEAFF TGTGCCAGCAGTTTTGCCGGACCGAACACTGAAGCTTTCTTT
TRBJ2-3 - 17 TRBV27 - CASRPSLLVGGTDTQYF TGTGCCAGCAGGCCTTCCTTACTAGTCGGTGGCACAGATACGCAGTATTTT
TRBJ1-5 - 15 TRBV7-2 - CASSLTELSNQPQHF TGTGCCAGCAGCCTAACCGAGCTTAGCAATCAGCCCCAGCATTTT
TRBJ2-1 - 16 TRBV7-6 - CASSSAWGPQEVEQFF TGTGCCAGCAGCTCCGCATGGGGACCTCAAGAGGTTGAGCAGTTCTTC
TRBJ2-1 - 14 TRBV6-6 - CASSLAGENNEQFF TGTGCCAGCAGTTTAGCTGGAGAGAACAATGAGCAGTTCTTC
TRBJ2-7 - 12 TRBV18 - CASSPRQDEQYF TGTGCCAGCTCACCCCGACAGGACGAGCAGTACTTC
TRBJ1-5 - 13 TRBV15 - CATSRGPDQPQHF TGTGCCACCAGCAGAGGCCCCGATCAGCCCCAGCATTTT
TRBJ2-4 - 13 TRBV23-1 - CASSRARRDIQYF TGCGCCAGCAGTCGGGCGCGTAGGGACATTCAGTACTTC
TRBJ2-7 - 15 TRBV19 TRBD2 CASIGHQAGAREQYF TGTGCCAGTATTGGTCACCAAGCGGGAGCTAGAGAGCAGTACTTC
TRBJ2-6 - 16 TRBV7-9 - CASSLAGMTGANVLTF TGTGCCAGCAGCTTAGCTGGGATGACTGGGGCCAACGTCCTGACTTTC
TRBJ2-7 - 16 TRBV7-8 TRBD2 CASSLGLARSSYEQYF TGTGCCAGCAGCTTAGGACTAGCGAGAAGCTCCTACGAGCAGTACTTC
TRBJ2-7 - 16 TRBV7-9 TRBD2 CASSKEPGLVSYEQYF TGTGCCAGCAGCAAAGAACCGGGACTAGTATCCTACGAGCAGTACTTC
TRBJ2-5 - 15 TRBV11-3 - CASSFGSPSQETQYF TGTGCCAGCAGCTTCGGCAGTCCATCCCAAGAGACCCAGTACTTC
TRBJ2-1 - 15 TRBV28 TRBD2 CASSYNGLDHNEQFF TGTGCCAGCAGTTATAATGGACTAGACCACAATGAGCAGTTCTTC
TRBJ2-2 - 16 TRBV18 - CASSIRVSFDTGELFF TGTGCCAGCTCAATCAGGGTTTCCTTTGACACCGGGGAGCTGTTTTTT
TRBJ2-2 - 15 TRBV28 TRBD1 CASSAGTANTGELFF TGTGCCAGCAGTGCCGGGACAGCGAACACCGGGGAGCTGTTTTTT
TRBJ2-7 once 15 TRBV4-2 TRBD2 CASSQVTSGSYEQYF TGTGCCAGCAGCCAAGTTACTAGCGGTTCCTACGAGCAGTACTTC
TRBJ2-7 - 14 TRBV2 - CASIADQGRYEQYF TGTGCCAGCATAGCCGACCAGGGGCGCTACGAGCAGTACTTC
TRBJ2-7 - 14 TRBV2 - CASTEAGFSYEQYF TGTGCCAGCACCGAGGCGGGGTTCTCCTACGAGCAGTACTTC
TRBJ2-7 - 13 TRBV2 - CASILESGYEQYF TGTGCCAGTATTCTAGAAAGCGGCTACGAGCAGTACTTC
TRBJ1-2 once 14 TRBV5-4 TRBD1 CASSSTTTGKGYTF TGTGCCAGCAGCTCCACAACGACAGGGAAGGGCTACACCTTC
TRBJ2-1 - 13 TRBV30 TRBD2 CAGGTSGRNEQFF TGTGCCGGCGGGACTAGCGGTCGAAATGAGCAGTTCTTC